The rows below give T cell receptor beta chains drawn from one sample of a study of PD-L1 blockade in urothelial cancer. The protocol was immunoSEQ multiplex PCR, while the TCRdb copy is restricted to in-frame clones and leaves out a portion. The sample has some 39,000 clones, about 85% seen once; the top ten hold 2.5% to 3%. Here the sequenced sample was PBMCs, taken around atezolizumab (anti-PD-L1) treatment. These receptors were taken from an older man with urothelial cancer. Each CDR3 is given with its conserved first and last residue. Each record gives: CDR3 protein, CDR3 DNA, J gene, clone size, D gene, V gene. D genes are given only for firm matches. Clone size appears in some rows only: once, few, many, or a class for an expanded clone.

CDR3: CASSYRGETQYF; DNA: TGTGCCAGCAGTTACAGGGGTGAGACCCAGTACTTC; J: TRBJ2-5; size: once; D: TRBD1; V: TRBV7-6
CDR3: CSAESNTGELFF; DNA: TGCAGCGCCGAGTCGAACACCGGGGAGCTGTTTTTT; J: TRBJ2-2; size: -; D: -; V: TRBV29-1
CDR3: CASRRDRDGPEAFF; DNA: TGTGCCAGCAGGCGGGACAGGGACGGCCCTGAAGCTTTCTTT; J: TRBJ1-1; size: -; D: TRBD1; V: TRBV2
CDR3: CSVSTGKMFDEQYF; DNA: TGCAGCGTTTCTACAGGGAAGATGTTCGACGAGCAGTACTTC; J: TRBJ2-7; size: -; D: -; V: TRBV29-1
CDR3: CASSLIGLAGLLSTDTQYF; DNA: TGTGCCAGCAGCTTAATAGGGCTAGCGGGCCTCCTAAGCACAGATACGCAGTATTTT; J: TRBJ2-3; size: -; D: TRBD2; V: TRBV7-2
CDR3: CASSFSGRKTQYF; DNA: TGTGCCAGCAGCTTTAGTGGGAGAAAGACGCAGTATTTT; J: TRBJ2-3; size: -; D: -; V: TRBV5-4
CDR3: CATSRGRTGAGTGELFF; DNA: TGTGCCACCAGCAGAGGTCGTACAGGGGCCGGCACCGGGGAGCTGTTTTTT; J: TRBJ2-2; size: -; D: TRBD1; V: TRBV15
CDR3: CASSYSPGEKLFF; DNA: TGCGCCAGCAGTTATTCCCCGGGGGAAAAACTGTTTTTT; J: TRBJ1-4; size: -; D: -; V: TRBV5-1
CDR3: CASSFALAAYNEQFF; DNA: TGTGCCAGCAGTTTCGCCCTAGCGGCGTACAATGAGCAGTTCTTC; J: TRBJ2-1; size: -; D: TRBD2; V: TRBV28
CDR3: CASSFTGDDEQYF; DNA: TGCGCCAGCAGCTTTACAGGGGATGACGAGCAGTACTTC; J: TRBJ2-7; size: -; D: TRBD1; V: TRBV5-1
CDR3: CATSRDRGTSGRNEQFF; DNA: TGTGCCACCAGCAGAGACCGAGGGACTAGCGGGAGGAATGAGCAGTTCTTC; J: TRBJ2-1; size: -; D: TRBD2; V: TRBV15
CDR3: CASSQPGTSYNEQFF; DNA: TGCGCCAGCAGCCAGCCAGGGACTTCCTACAATGAGCAGTTCTTC; J: TRBJ2-1; size: once; D: -; V: TRBV4-1
CDR3: CASSHSGLGTGELFF; DNA: TGTGCCAGCAGCCACTCCGGGTTGGGCACCGGGGAGCTGTTTTTT; J: TRBJ2-2; size: -; D: -; V: TRBV7-6
CDR3: CASSPLGQRDSSGNTIYF; DNA: TGTGCCAGCTCACCATTGGGGCAGCGAGACAGCTCTGGAAACACCATATATTTT; J: TRBJ1-3; size: -; D: -; V: TRBV18
CDR3: CASSELLGAGGNGYTF; DNA: TGTGCCAGCAGTGAATTACTGGGGGCAGGGGGCAATGGCTACACCTTC; J: TRBJ1-2; size: few; D: TRBD1; V: TRBV25-1
CDR3: CAISDADREETQYF; DNA: TGTGCCATCAGTGACGCGGACAGGGAAGAGACCCAGTACTTC; J: TRBJ2-5; size: -; D: TRBD1; V: TRBV10-3
CDR3: CASSENTGAETQYF; DNA: TGTGCCAGCAGTGAAAACACAGGTGCAGAGACCCAGTACTTC; J: TRBJ2-5; size: once; D: -; V: TRBV25-1